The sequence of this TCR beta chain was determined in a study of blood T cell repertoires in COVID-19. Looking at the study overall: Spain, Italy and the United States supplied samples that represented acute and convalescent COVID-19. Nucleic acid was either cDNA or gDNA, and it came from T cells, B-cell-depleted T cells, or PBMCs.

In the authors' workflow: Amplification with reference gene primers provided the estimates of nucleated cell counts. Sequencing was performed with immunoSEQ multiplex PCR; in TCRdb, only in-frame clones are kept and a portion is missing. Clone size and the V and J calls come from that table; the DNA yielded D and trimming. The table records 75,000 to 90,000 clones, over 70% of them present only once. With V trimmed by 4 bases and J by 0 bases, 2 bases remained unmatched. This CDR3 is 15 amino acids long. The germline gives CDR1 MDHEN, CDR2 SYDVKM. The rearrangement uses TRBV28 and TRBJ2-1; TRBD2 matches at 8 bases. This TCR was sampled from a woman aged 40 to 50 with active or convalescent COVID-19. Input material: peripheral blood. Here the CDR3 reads CASSSTSGSYNEQFF. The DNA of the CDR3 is TGTGCCAGCAGTTCCACTAGCGGCTCCTACAATGAGCAGTTCTTC.